This TCR beta chain was documented in a study of blood T cell repertoires in COVID-19. Study details: COVID-19 samples, acute and convalescent, were from the United States, Italy and Spain. PBMCs, B-cell-depleted T cells, or T cells provided the cDNA or gDNA that made up the material.

Repertoires were generated with immunoSEQ multiplex PCR, while TCRdb's copy carries only in-frame clones and drops some. Among 90,000 to 120,000 clones listed, about nine tenths were seen once. The germline V gene has CDR1 SGDLS and CDR2 YYNGEE. The CDR3 sequence is 15 residues long. The V segment lost 3 bases and the J segment 6 bases; nucleotides outside the gene matches: 9. The J gene is TRBJ1-1, the V gene TRBV9; 9 bases map to TRBD1. The sample comprised peripheral blood. The clonotype comes from a woman in her thirties with acute or convalescent COVID-19. Here the CDR3 DNA reads TGTGCCAGCAGCGCACCGGGACAGGGACGGCCTGAAGCTTTCTTT. Translated: CASSAPGQGRPEAFF.